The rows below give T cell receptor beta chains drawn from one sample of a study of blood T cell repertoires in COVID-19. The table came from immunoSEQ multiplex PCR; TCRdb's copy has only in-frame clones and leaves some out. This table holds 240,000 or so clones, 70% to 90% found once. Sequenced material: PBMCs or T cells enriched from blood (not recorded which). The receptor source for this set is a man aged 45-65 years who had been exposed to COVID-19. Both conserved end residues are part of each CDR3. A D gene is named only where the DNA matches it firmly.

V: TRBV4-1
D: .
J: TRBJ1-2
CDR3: CASSQDATPGLYGYTF
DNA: TGCGCCAGCAGCCAAGATGCCACCCCAGGACTATATGGCTACACCTTC

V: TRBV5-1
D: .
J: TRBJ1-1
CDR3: CASSVGGGANTEAFF
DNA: TGCGCCAGCAGCGTTGGAGGGGGGGCGAACACTGAAGCTTTCTTT

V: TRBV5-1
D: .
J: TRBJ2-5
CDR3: CASSTGQYQETQYF
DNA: TGCGCCAGCAGCACAGGACAGTATCAAGAGACCCAGTACTTC

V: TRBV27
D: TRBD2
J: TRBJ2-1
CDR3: CASSWSSTLAGGEQFF
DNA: TGTGCCAGCAGTTGGTCTAGCACCCTGGCGGGGGGTGAGCAGTTCTTC

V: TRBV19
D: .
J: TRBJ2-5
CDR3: CASRQVGETQYF
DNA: TGTGCCAGTCGACAGGTCGGGGAGACCCAGTACTTC

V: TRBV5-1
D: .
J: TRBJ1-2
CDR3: CASSLSSGTQRLGSSTYYGYTF
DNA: TGCGCCAGCAGCTTGTCGTCGGGGACTCAGCGCCTAGGGTCGTCGACTTATTATGGCTACACCTTC

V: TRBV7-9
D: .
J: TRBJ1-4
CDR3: CASSLIGATNEKLFF
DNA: TGTGCCAGCAGCTTAATCGGGGCAACTAATGAAAAACTGTTTTTT

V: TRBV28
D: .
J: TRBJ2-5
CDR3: CASSLRRGGAQETQYF
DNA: TGTGCCAGCAGTTTAAGAAGGGGCGGGGCTCAAGAGACCCAGTACTTC

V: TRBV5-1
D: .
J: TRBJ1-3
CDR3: CASSVNLGSGSGNTIYF
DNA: TGCGCCAGCAGCGTCAATCTGGGCAGCGGCTCTGGAAACACCATATATTTT

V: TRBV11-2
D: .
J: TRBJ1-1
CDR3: CASSSRQAMNTEAFF
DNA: TGTGCCAGCAGCAGTAGACAGGCCATGAACACTGAAGCTTTCTTT

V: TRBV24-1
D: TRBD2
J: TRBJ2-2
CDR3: CATSDSSSGRIIGELFF
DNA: TGTGCCACCAGTGACTCGTCTAGCGGGAGGATAATCGGGGAGCTGTTTTTT

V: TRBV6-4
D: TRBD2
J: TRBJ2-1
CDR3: CASFSGGDEQFF
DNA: TGTGCCAGCTTTAGCGGGGGGGATGAGCAGTTCTTC

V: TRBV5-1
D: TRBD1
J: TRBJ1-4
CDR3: CASSLEGTGYEKLFF
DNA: TGCGCCAGCAGCTTGGAGGGGACAGGGTATGAAAAACTGTTTTTT